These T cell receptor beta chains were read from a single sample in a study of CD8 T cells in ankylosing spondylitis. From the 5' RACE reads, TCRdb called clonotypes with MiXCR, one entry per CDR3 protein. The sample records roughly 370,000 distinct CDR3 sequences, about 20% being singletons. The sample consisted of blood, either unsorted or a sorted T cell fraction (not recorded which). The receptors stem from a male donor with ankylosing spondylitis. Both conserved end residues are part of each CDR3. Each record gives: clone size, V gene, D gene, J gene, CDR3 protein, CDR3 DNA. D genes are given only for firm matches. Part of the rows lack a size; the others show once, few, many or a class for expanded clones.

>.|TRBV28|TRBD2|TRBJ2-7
CASHLPGLPEEQYF
TGTGCCAGTCATCTACCGGGACTACCGGAAGAGCAGTACTTC
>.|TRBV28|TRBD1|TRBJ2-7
CASTYRQGGREQYF
TGTGCCAGCACTTACCGACAGGGCGGTCGCGAGCAGTACTTC
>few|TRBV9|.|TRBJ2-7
CASSSRVENFYEQYF
TGTGCCAGCAGCTCTAGGGTGGAGAACTTCTACGAGCAGTACTTC
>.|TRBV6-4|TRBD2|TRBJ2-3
CATSDRAGTSGRAGGGTDTQYF
TGTGCCACCAGTGATCGGGCCGGGACTAGCGGGAGGGCCGGTGGTGGCACAGATACGCAGTATTTT
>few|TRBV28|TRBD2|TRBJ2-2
CASSFWQGKLAGAVNTGELFF
TGTGCCAGCAGTTTCTGGCAGGGAAAACTAGCGGGAGCGGTTAACACCGGGGAGCTGTTTTTT
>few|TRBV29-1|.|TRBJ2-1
CSVDGAIEQFF
TGCAGCGTTGATGGAGCTATTGAGCAGTTCTTC
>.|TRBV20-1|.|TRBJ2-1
CSASSRLVSFDEQFF
TGCAGTGCTAGTTCAAGACTAGTCTCATTCGATGAGCAGTTCTTC
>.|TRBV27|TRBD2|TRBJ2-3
CASSFSGTSGSYTQYF
TGTGCCAGCAGTTTCTCCGGGACTAGCGGGAGTTATACGCAGTATTTT
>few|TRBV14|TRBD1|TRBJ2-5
CASSQAGTGKETQYF
TGTGCCAGCAGCCAAGCCGGGACAGGGAAAGAGACCCAGTACTTC
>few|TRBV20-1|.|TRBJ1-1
CSARDRANMNTEAFF
TGCAGTGCTAGAGACAGGGCTAATATGAACACTGAAGCTTTCTTT
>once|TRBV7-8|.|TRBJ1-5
CASSSMGTELGEPQHF
TGTGCCAGCAGCTCCATGGGAACGGAGCTTGGAGAGCCCCAGCATTTT
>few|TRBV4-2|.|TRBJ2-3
CASSQDGRGSDTQYF
TGTGCCAGCAGCCAAGACGGTCGGGGTTCAGATACGCAGTATTTT
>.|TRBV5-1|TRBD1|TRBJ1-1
CASSLEDRATFF
TGCGCCAGCAGCTTGGAGGACAGGGCAACTTTCTTT
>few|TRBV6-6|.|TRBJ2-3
CASSYRLDTQYF
TGTGCCAGCAGTTACAGGCTAGATACGCAGTATTTT
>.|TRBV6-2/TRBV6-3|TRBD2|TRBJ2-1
CASSPRPTSGSSGEQFF
TGTGCCAGCAGTCCTCGGCCGACTAGCGGGAGTAGTGGTGAGCAGTTCTTC
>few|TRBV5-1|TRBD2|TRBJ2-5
CASSLVPGTSVQETQYF
TGCGCCAGCAGCTTGGTCCCAGGGACTAGCGTCCAAGAGACCCAGTACTTC
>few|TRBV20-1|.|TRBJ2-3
CSAKTASSTDTQYF
TGCAGTGCTAAGACTGCGTCAAGCACAGATACGCAGTATTTT
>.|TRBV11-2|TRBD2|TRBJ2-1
CASSFPGTSGRARYNEQFF
TGTGCCAGCAGCTTCCCCGGGACTAGCGGGAGGGCGCGTTACAATGAGCAGTTCTTC